This T cell receptor (beta chain) was captured in a study of blood T cell repertoires in COVID-19. Study in general: Sample material is recorded as cDNA or gDNA derived from T cells, B-cell-depleted T cells, or PBMCs.

The CDR3 loop spans 15 amino acids. Unmatched junction bases numbered 6, after V lost 5 bases and J lost 0 bases. The germline gives CDR1 LGHNT, CDR2 FRNRAP. Libraries were prepared by immunoSEQ multiplex PCR; TCRdb keeps only in-frame clonotypes and omits some of them. The repertoire holds about 250,000 clones, with around 90% as singletons. The sequenced material came from peripheral blood. The sequence derives from a woman in her thirties or forties who had recovered from COVID-19. V gene TRBV12-5 combines with J gene TRBJ1-1, with 7 positions matching TRBD1. CDR3 bases: TGTGCTAGTGGTCTAAGGGACAGCCTGAACACTGAAGCTTTCTTT. This encodes CASGLRDSLNTEAFF.